The sequence of this T cell receptor (beta chain) was determined in a study of blood T cell repertoires in COVID-19. The junction had 9 bases not matched to a gene; V was cut back by 7 bases and J by 4 bases. CDR1 GTSNPN and CDR2 SVGIG come from the germline V gene (reference sequence). The length of the CDR3 is 15 residues. Using immunoSEQ multiplex PCR, the repertoire was profiled, and TCRdb retains in-frame clones only, with some absent. This table has roughly 250,000 clones, less than 85% appearing once. This receptor was obtained from an elderly woman with active or convalescent COVID-19. Sequencing was carried out using peripheral blood. The chain links TRBV30 to TRBJ1-6, with 8 nucleotides matching TRBD1. CDR3 DNA sequence: TGTGCCTTAATGGACAGGGCGCCTTATAATTCACCCCTCCACTTT. Translation gives CALMDRAPYNSPLHF.